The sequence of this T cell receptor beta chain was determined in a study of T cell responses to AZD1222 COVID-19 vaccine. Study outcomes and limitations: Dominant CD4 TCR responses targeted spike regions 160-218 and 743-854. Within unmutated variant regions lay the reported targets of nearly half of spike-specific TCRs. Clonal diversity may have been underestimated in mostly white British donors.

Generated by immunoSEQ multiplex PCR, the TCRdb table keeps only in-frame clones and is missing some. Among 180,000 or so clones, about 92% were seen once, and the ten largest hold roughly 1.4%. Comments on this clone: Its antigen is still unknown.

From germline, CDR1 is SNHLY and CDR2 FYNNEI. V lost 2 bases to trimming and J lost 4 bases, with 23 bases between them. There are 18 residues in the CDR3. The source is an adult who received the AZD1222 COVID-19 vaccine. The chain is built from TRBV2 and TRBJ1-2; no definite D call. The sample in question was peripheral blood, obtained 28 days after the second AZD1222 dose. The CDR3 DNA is TGTGCCAGCAGTGAAACCCCAACTGGGTTCTCCTCCCCCTATGGCTACACCTTC. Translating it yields CASSETPTGFSSPYGYTF.